The source of this TCR beta chain is a study of molecular identifiers for immune sequencing clone quantification (dated by TCRdb to 2016 to 2018). The study in broad terms: For a replicate experiment, RNA from around 20,000 or 99,000 naive CD8 T cells was divided into five aliquots, of which four were sequenced. CD8 T cells were used in a methods study to benchmark molecular-identifier clustering-based TCR repertoire sequencing (MIDCIRS) and TCR RNA copy counting. General study outcomes and caveats: In CMV-specific effector cells, clones with more than 20 RNA copies accounted for over 98% of molecules, whereas in naive cells such clones accounted for under 1%. Highly expanded clone sizes could be underestimated if identical TCR molecules share a barcode. The naive libraries included spiked-in Jurkat TCR RNA (about ten copies' worth), and this Jurkat TCR RNA is not part of the donor repertoire. A single cell's worth of spiked-in Jurkat TCR RNA was reported detectable even among about a million naive CD8 T cells. Modeling estimated about three recovered TCR RNA copies per cell, compared with about 10 by digital PCR, which implies roughly 30% capture efficiency. When barcode sub-clustering was not used, chimeric consensus sequences inflated TCR diversity, with chimeras reaching as high as 47%.

The junction shows trimming of 3 bases on V and 4 bases on J, and the gene matches do not reach 11 bases of it. Spanning cysteine to phenylalanine, the CDR3 consists of 17 amino acids. Just CDR3 DNA is preserved here, 51 bases in frame from base 1. From the germline V gene (reference sequence), CDR1 is SEHNR and CDR2 is FQNEAQ. Libraries of naive CD8 T cells were built from around 20,000 to 1,000,000 sorted cells, with 10%, 30% or 50% of the purified RNA used. On a BD FACSAria II, naive CD8 T cells were FACS-sorted as CD8+CD4-CCR7+CD45RA+ and collected into RLT Plus buffer. To test detection sensitivity, Jurkat RNA equal to 10 or so TCR copies was added to samples of about 17,000-1,100,000 naive CD8 T cells. CD8 T cells were enriched using RosetteSep CD8+ T Cell Enrichment Cocktail and Ficoll-Paque, and the enriched cells then underwent ACK red cell lysis. Library preparation employed PCR. The listed sequencing device is NextSeq 500. Bulk TCR libraries were prepared as previously described, using TCR primers listed in Table S5. Total RNA was purified with the Qiagen AllPrep DNA/RNA kit. Reads from multiple sequencing runs of the same library were pooled before analysis. Processing in the source paper ran as follows. Reads were retained only if an exact TCR constant sequence was present, and the retained reads were trimmed to 150 nt and grouped according to their 12-nt molecular barcodes. Within each barcode group, reads were sub-clustered at a 15% Levenshtein threshold, and quality-weighted consensus sequences were built per RNA molecule. Non-functional sequences were discarded, and so were lower-count sequences lying one edit away from another sequence. Based on a fit of two negative binomial distributions, barcode sub-clusters having less than 20% of the maximum read count were discarded. TCRdb handled the public reads itself, with Q25 trimming in fastp and clone calling in MiXCR, and kept productive beta chains. CDR3 protein duplicates are merged, each entry listing the most common genes and DNA. These V and J calls derive from TCRdb rather than the authors' analysis. The sample records about 100,000 distinct CDR3 sequences, roughly a third of which are singletons. The leading ten clones occupy approximately 3.8% of the sample.

A note on this clonotype: This receptor's antigen is unknown. Base qualities are missing; no much larger clone stands one base away.

This TCR came from a human donor in good health. Some libraries in this study had Jurkat cell RNA spiked in. The sample consisted of naive CD8+ T cells from blood, with Jurkat cell RNA spiked in. The label giving this sample's cell subset or site can be read as: FACS-sorted CD8+CD4-CCR7+CD45RA+ naive T cells. The chain is made from TRBV7-9 and TRBJ2-2; 7 junctional bases match TRBD2. CDR3 reads: CASSFPSGQTATGELFF. The DNA sequence is TGTGCCAGCAGCTTCCCTAGCGGTCAGACGGCCACCGGGGAGCTGTTTTTT. The full variable domain, completed from the reference TRBV7-9 and TRBJ2-2 proteins outside the CDR3, reads DTGVSQNPRHKITKRGQNVTFRCDPISEHNRLYWYRQTLGQGPEFLTYFQNEAQLEKSRLLSDRFSAERPKGSFSTLEIQRTEQGDSAMYLCASSFPSGQTATGELFFGEGSRLTVL.